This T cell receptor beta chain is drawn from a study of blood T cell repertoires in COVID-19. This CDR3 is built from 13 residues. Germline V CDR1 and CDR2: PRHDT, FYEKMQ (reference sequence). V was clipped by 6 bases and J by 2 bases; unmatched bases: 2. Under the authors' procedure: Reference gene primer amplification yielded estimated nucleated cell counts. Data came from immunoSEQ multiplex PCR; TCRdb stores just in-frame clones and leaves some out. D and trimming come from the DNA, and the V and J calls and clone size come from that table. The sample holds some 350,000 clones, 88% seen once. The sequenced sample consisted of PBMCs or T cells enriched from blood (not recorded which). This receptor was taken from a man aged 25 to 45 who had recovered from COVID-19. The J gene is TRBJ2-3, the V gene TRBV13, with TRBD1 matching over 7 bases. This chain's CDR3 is CASRTGFTDTQYF. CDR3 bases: TGTGCCAGCAGGACAGGGTTCACAGATACGCAGTATTTT.